This TCR beta chain appears in the sequencing data of a study of blood T cell repertoires in COVID-19. About the study: Both acute and convalescent COVID-19 samples were obtained from the United States, Italy and Spain.

Germline V CDR1 and CDR2: LGHNA, YNFKEQ. The CDR3 contains 15 residues. Trimming took 5 bases from V and 0 from J; bases not matched to a gene: 3. Original data processing: Nucleated cell counts were estimated from reference gene primer amplification. Sequenced by immunoSEQ multiplex PCR; TCRdb stores in-frame clones only, minus some. The DNA gave D and trimming, while V, J and clone size come from that table. The sample consists of about 160,000 clones, roughly 85% of them appearing once. Seattle's enrolled individuals joined amid active infection and were then monitored longitudinally. The chain links TRBV4-2 to TRBJ1-3, with 8 bases lining up with TRBD1. The receptor's source is a woman aged 55-69 years with COVID-19, enrolled during active disease. The sample comprised peripheral blood. As DNA, the CDR3 is TGTGCCAGCAGCATCGGGACAGGCTCTGGAAACACCATATATTTT. Its translation: CASSIGTGSGNTIYF.